The 13 T cell receptor beta chains given below trace back to one sample, sequenced in a study of T cells expressing NK-cell markers. TCRdb re-called the 5' RACE reads; one entry per CDR3 protein, DNA not given. The table lists hundreds of thousands of distinct CDR3 sequences. Material for sequencing was blood T cells: a sorted CD56 or NKG2C T cell subset, CD4+ or CD8+ T cells, or bulk PBMC T cells (not recorded which). The receptors originated from a woman between 18 and 70 years old in good health.

This chain links TRBV11-1 with TRBJ2-1; the D call from TCRdb, TRBD2, cannot be confirmed without DNA. The CDR3 totals 13 residues. Germline V gives CDR1 SGHAT, CDR2 FQDESV (reference sequence). CDR3 region: CASSFGSHNEQFF.

The chain employs TRBV5-1 and TRBJ1-6; TCRdb proposes TRBD1, but this gene call is untestable without DNA. The CDR3 extends over 13 amino acids. Germline-derived CDR1 and CDR2 are SGHRS and YFSETQ. The CDR3: CASSLGTGEPLHF.

The chain has TRBV7-2 and TRBJ2-3. CDR1 and CDR2 (germline): SGHTA, FQGNSA. The CDR3 is made up of 15 amino acids. Here the CDR3 reads CASSLGITSTDTQYF.

V and J are TRBV10-3 and TRBJ2-3; TCRdb's assignment of TRBD2 cannot be checked, as there is no DNA. The CDR3 is 14 amino acids. Germline-derived CDR1 and CDR2 are ENHRY and SYGVKD. This chain's CDR3 is CAINPSGASDTQYF.

V usage is TRBV29-1 and J usage is TRBJ2-4; the TCRdb call, TRBD1, lacks DNA for checking. There are 13 residues in the CDR3. CDR1 and CDR2 from the germline V gene are SQVTM and ANQGSEA. This chain's CDR3 is CSVERQGYGIQYF. The full variable domain, in which reference TRBV29-1 and TRBJ2-4 provide the parts outside the CDR3, is SAVISQKPSRDICQRGTSLTIQCQVDSQVTMMFWYRQQPGQSLTLIATANQGSEATYESGFVIDKFPISRPNLTFSTLTVSNMSPEDSSIYLCSVERQGYGIQYFGAGTRLSVL.

The chain recombines TRBV6-5 with TRBJ1-1. The CDR3 runs to 13 residues. From germline, CDR1 is MNHEY and CDR2 SVGAGI. CDR3 loop: CASSYRQNTEAFF.

The rearrangement uses TRBV9 and TRBJ1-6. Germline V gives CDR1 SGDLS, CDR2 YYNGEE. This CDR3 is 14 amino acids long. The CDR3 reads CASSVGTGNSPLHF.

The gene calls are TRBV6-1 and TRBJ1-2; TCRdb picks TRBD1, but there is no DNA to check that call. CDR3 length equals 14 residues. Germline CDR1 reads MNHNS; CDR2 reads SASEGT. The CDR3 protein is CASSPTGVEYGYTF.

CDR3 sequence: CASSPTGEELFF. The V gene is TRBV12-3 or TRBV12-4, the J gene TRBJ1-4; TCRdb's D call, TRBD1, is unchecked because there is no DNA. CDR3 length: 12 residues.

The chain combines TRBV29-1 with TRBJ2-5; without DNA, the TCRdb call of TRBD1 cannot be checked. The CDR3 runs 12 residues. Looked up from germline, CDR1 is SQVTM and CDR2 is ANQGSEA. CDR3: CSVVWGGETQYF.

This chain joins TRBV6-2 or TRBV6-3 and TRBJ2-1; as DNA is missing, the TRBD2 call by TCRdb cannot be tested. From germline, CDR1 is MNHEY and CDR2 SVGEGT. The CDR3 spans 15 residues. CDR3 region: CASRPLAGAYNEQFF.

The chain carries TRBV9 and TRBJ1-6; no DNA is available, so the TRBD1 call from TCRdb remains unchecked. The CDR3 is 17 amino acids. Germline V gene lookup returns CDR1 SGDLS and CDR2 YYNGEE. This chain's CDR3 is CASSAGTDLVYNSPLHF.

The chain has TRBV6-5 and TRBJ2-7; without DNA, the TCRdb call of TRBD1 cannot be checked. The CDR3 length is 18 residues. Germline V gene sequence: CDR1 MNHEY, CDR2 SVGAGI. CDR3 amino acids: CASSYSGQGDIWSYEQYF.